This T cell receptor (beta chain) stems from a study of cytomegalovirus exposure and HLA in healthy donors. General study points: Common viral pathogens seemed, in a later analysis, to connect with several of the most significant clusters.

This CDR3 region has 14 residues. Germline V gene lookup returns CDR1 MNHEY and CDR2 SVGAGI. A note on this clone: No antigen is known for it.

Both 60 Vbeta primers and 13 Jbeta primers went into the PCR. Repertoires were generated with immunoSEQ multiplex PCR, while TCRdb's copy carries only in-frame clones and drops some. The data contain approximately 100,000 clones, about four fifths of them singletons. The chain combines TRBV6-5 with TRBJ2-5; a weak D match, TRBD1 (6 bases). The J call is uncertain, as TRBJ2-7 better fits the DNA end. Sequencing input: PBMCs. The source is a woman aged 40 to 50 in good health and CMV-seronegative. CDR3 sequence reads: CASSKGQPFYEQYF. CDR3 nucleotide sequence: TGTGCCAGCAGTAAGGGACAACCCTTCTACGAGCAGTACTTC.